The rows below give T cell receptor beta chains drawn from one sample of a study of ipilimumab plus nivolumab after autologous stem cell transplantation. Clones were sequenced by immunoSEQ multiplex PCR, and TCRdb holds only the in-frame ones, with some missing. This table has 15,000 to 20,000 clones, approximately 80% appearing once. The source was PBMCs, collected in a trial of ipilimumab plus nivolumab as post-transplant consolidation. The origin of the receptors is a male donor with diffuse large B-cell lymphoma. Both conserved end residues are part of each CDR3. Each record gives: CDR3 protein, CDR3 DNA, J gene, CDR3 length, V gene, clone size, D gene. The D gene is left open where the match is weak. Clone size is stated in some rows and not others, as once, few, many or a class when expanded.

cdr3_aa: CASSSPSSNQPQHF
cdr3_nt: TGTGCCAGCAGCTCGCCCTCAAGCAATCAGCCCCAGCATTTT
j_call: TRBJ1-5
cdr3_length: 14
v_call: TRBV7-3
clone_size: -
d_call: -

cdr3_aa: CASSRVGQGRNSPLHF
cdr3_nt: TGTGCCAGTAGTAGGGTGGGACAGGGACGCAATTCACCCCTCCACTTT
j_call: TRBJ1-6
cdr3_length: 16
v_call: TRBV19
clone_size: -
d_call: TRBD1

cdr3_aa: CASSIFEGPYGYTF
cdr3_nt: TGTGCCAGTAGTATTTTTGAAGGGCCCTATGGCTACACCTTC
j_call: TRBJ1-2
cdr3_length: 14
v_call: TRBV19
clone_size: once
d_call: -

cdr3_aa: CASSLVSGYNEQFF
cdr3_nt: TGTGCCAGCAGCTTAGTTTCCGGTTACAATGAGCAGTTCTTC
j_call: TRBJ2-1
cdr3_length: 14
v_call: TRBV7-9
clone_size: -
d_call: -

cdr3_aa: CASSLEASYEQYF
cdr3_nt: TGCGCCAGCAGCTTGGAGGCCAGCTACGAGCAGTACTTC
j_call: TRBJ2-7
cdr3_length: 13
v_call: TRBV5-1
clone_size: -
d_call: -

cdr3_aa: CASRSYIGYEQYF
cdr3_nt: TGCGCCAGCAGATCATACATCGGCTACGAGCAGTACTTC
j_call: TRBJ2-7
cdr3_length: 13
v_call: TRBV5-1
clone_size: -
d_call: -

cdr3_aa: CATAGQVTDTQYF
cdr3_nt: TGTGCCACTGCTGGACAGGTCACAGATACGCAGTATTTT
j_call: TRBJ2-3
cdr3_length: 13
v_call: TRBV19
clone_size: -
d_call: TRBD1

cdr3_aa: CASSPGQGPYEQYF
cdr3_nt: TGTGCCAGCAGCCCTGGACAGGGCCCCTACGAGCAGTACTTC
j_call: TRBJ2-7
cdr3_length: 14
v_call: TRBV28
clone_size: -
d_call: TRBD1

cdr3_aa: CSVAQGAHPEQYF
cdr3_nt: TGCAGCGTTGCTCAGGGGGCGCATCCCGAGCAGTACTTC
j_call: TRBJ2-7
cdr3_length: 13
v_call: TRBV29-1
clone_size: -
d_call: TRBD1

cdr3_aa: CASSLGRQNTEAFF
cdr3_nt: TGTGCCAGCAGCTTGGGACGGCAGAACACTGAAGCTTTCTTT
j_call: TRBJ1-1
cdr3_length: 14
v_call: TRBV5-5
clone_size: -
d_call: -

cdr3_aa: CASSLAASGSAYEQYF
cdr3_nt: TGTGCCAGCAGCTTAGCGGCTAGCGGGAGTGCCTACGAGCAGTACTTC
j_call: TRBJ2-7
cdr3_length: 16
v_call: TRBV7-2
clone_size: -
d_call: TRBD2

cdr3_aa: CASSSPVSGAQTQYF
cdr3_nt: TGTGCCAGCAGCTCTCCAGTCTCGGGGGCCCAAACGCAGTATTTT
j_call: TRBJ2-3
cdr3_length: 15
v_call: TRBV7-2
clone_size: once
d_call: -

cdr3_aa: CATSTRGGPYEQYF
cdr3_nt: TGTGCCACCAGCACCCGGGGGGGGCCCTACGAGCAGTACTTC
j_call: TRBJ2-7
cdr3_length: 14
v_call: TRBV15
clone_size: -
d_call: TRBD2

cdr3_aa: CASSQEVSPDTQYF
cdr3_nt: TGCGCCAGCAGCCAAGAGGTGTCCCCAGATACGCAGTATTTT
j_call: TRBJ2-3
cdr3_length: 14
v_call: TRBV4-1
clone_size: -
d_call: -

cdr3_aa: CATSRASFTEAFF
cdr3_nt: TGTGCCACCAGCAGAGCGTCATTCACTGAAGCTTTCTTT
j_call: TRBJ1-1
cdr3_length: 13
v_call: TRBV15
clone_size: -
d_call: -

cdr3_aa: CASSLIRGATGELFF
cdr3_nt: TGCGCCAGCAGCTTGATAAGGGGCGCGACCGGGGAGCTGTTTTTT
j_call: TRBJ2-2
cdr3_length: 15
v_call: TRBV5-1
clone_size: few
d_call: -

cdr3_aa: CATSRGAGSGEQFF
cdr3_nt: TGTGCCACCAGCAGAGGCGCAGGCTCCGGTGAGCAGTTCTTC
j_call: TRBJ2-1
cdr3_length: 14
v_call: TRBV15
clone_size: -
d_call: -

cdr3_aa: CASSGASYEQYF
cdr3_nt: TGTGCCAGCAGCGGGGCCTCCTACGAGCAGTACTTC
j_call: TRBJ2-7
cdr3_length: 12
v_call: TRBV7-6
clone_size: once
d_call: -

cdr3_aa: CASSLILGLAEETQYF
cdr3_nt: TGTGCCAGCAGCTTGATCTTAGGACTTGCTGAAGAGACCCAGTACTTC
j_call: TRBJ2-5
cdr3_length: 16
v_call: TRBV5-5
clone_size: -
d_call: -

cdr3_aa: CASSPVSGAEDTQYF
cdr3_nt: TGTGCCAGCAGCCCCGTTAGCGGGGCGGAAGATACGCAGTATTTT
j_call: TRBJ2-3
cdr3_length: 15
v_call: TRBV2
clone_size: -
d_call: TRBD2

cdr3_aa: CAWSVLGRTYEQYF
cdr3_nt: TGTGCCTGGAGTGTATTGGGGCGGACCTACGAGCAGTACTTC
j_call: TRBJ2-7
cdr3_length: 14
v_call: TRBV30
clone_size: -
d_call: -

cdr3_aa: CASSSNEAFF
cdr3_nt: TGTGCCAGCAGCAGCAACGAAGCTTTCTTT
j_call: TRBJ1-1
cdr3_length: 10
v_call: TRBV14
clone_size: once
d_call: -

cdr3_aa: CASSLNTGYGYTF
cdr3_nt: TGCGCCAGCAGCTTGAACACAGGTTATGGCTACACCTTC
j_call: TRBJ1-2
cdr3_length: 13
v_call: TRBV5-1
clone_size: -
d_call: -

cdr3_aa: CASSPGLAGGSYNEQFF
cdr3_nt: TGTGCCAGCAGCCCCGGACTAGCGGGGGGTTCCTACAATGAGCAGTTCTTC
j_call: TRBJ2-1
cdr3_length: 17
v_call: TRBV11-3
clone_size: -
d_call: TRBD2

cdr3_aa: CASSQGVSYEQYF
cdr3_nt: TGTGCCAGCAGCCAAGGTGTCTCCTACGAGCAGTACTTC
j_call: TRBJ2-7
cdr3_length: 13
v_call: TRBV4-2
clone_size: -
d_call: -